This T cell receptor (beta chain) stems from a study of blood T cells in healthy people across ages. Trimming removed 5 bases at V and 6 bases at J, with 18 bases between. The CDR3 contains 14 residues. Germline CDR1 and CDR2: SGDLS and YYNGEE. Then a second PCR, running roughly 7 to 11 cycles, was carried out with a sample-barcoded 5' primer and a J-beta primer mix. TCRdb processed the 5' RACE reads anew with MiXCR; each CDR3 protein has one entry. There are about 1,000,000 distinct CDR3 sequences in the sample; 45% occur only once, and under 20% lies in the top ten. The sequencing sample was made of blood. This clonotype was sampled from a woman in her sixties in good health. The gene calls are TRBV9 and TRBJ2-7, with D possibly TRBD1 on 6 matching bases. CDR3 nucleotides: TGTGCCAGCAGGCCGGGACACGAGTCCGGCGAGCAGTACTTC. As protein: CASRPGHESGEQYF.